At least ten counts were recorded for the clone carrying this T cell receptor beta chain. The sample comes from a study of OX40 agonist ivuxolimab in advanced cancers. Germline values: CDR1 SGHTA, CDR2 FQGNSA. Germline trimming cut 2 bases from V and 6 bases from J; bases unmatched to any gene: 7. This CDR3 spans 15 amino acids. The table came from immunoSEQ multiplex PCR; TCRdb's copy has only in-frame clones and leaves some out. The repertoire holds about 41,000 clones, with approximately 80% as singletons. The TCR originated in an adult with an advanced solid tumor such as melanoma, head and neck, liver or kidney cancer. Specimen: CD4+ or CD8+ T cells sorted from blood, collected in a trial of the OX40 agonist ivuxolimab. This chain links TRBV7-2 with TRBJ2-1, with 7 bases lining up with TRBD2. CDR3 residues: CASSLRGGRANEQFF. The CDR3 coding sequence is TGTGCCAGCAGCTTACGCGGCGGGAGAGCCAATGAGCAGTTCTTC.